These 6 T cell receptor beta chains originate from one sample sequenced in a study of T cell clusters in autoimmune cytopenias. Tens of thousands of genome equivalents of blood DNA were amplified for TRB. TRB was amplified by touch-down multiplex PCR, primer pools A and B combined. From its re-call of the multiplex PCR reads, TCRdb lists each CDR3 protein once, without DNA. Recorded for this sample: thousands of distinct CDR3 sequences. Specimen: peripheral blood. These receptors all come from a human donor with an autoimmune cytopenia or autoimmune hepatitis (not recorded which).

This clonotype is classed as medium-sized (0.01 to 0.1%) by frequency. The chain is built from TRBV18 and TRBJ2-5. CDR3 length: 12 residues. Germline V gives CDR1 KGHSH, CDR2 LQKENI. CDR3 in amino acids: CASSPEGETQYF.

The gene calls are TRBV7-9 and TRBJ2-3; there is no DNA to check the TCRdb D call of TRBD1. The CDR3 runs to 14 residues. The germline V gene has CDR1 SEHNR and CDR2 FQNEAQ (reference sequence). CDR3 residues: CASGHRGSTDTQYF.

Frequency places this clonotype as medium-sized. The chain carries TRBV5-4 and TRBJ1-1. The CDR3 has 14 residues. CDR1 and CDR2 from the germline V gene are SGHNT and YYREEE (reference sequence). CDR3 region: CASSLEWMNTEAFF. The variable domain in full, with the rest retrieved from reference TRBV5-4 and TRBJ1-1, is ETGVTQSPTHLIKTRGQQVTLRCSSQSGHNTVSWYQQALGQGPQFIFQYYREEENGRGNFPPRFSGLQFPNYSSELNVNALELDDSALYLCASSLEWMNTEAFFGQGTRLTVV.

This clonotype registers medium-sized (0.01 to 0.1%) by frequency. The chain uses TRBV5-6 and TRBJ2-3; the D gene TCRdb calls, TRBD1, cannot be checked with no DNA. Germline V CDR1 and CDR2: SGHDT, YYEEEE. The CDR3 runs to 13 residues. The CDR3 sequence is CASSARMGDTQYF.

This clonotype is medium-sized by frequency. The V and J genes are TRBV7-9 and TRBJ2-1; TCRdb's D call, TRBD1, is unchecked because there is no DNA. CDR3 length equals 11 residues. The germline CDR1 and CDR2 sequences are SEHNR and FQNEAQ (reference sequence). The CDR3 here is CASSLMGRRFF.

This clonotype ranks as medium-sized (0.01 to 0.1%) in terms of frequency. This rearrangement joins TRBV6-5 to TRBJ1-6; the D gene TCRdb calls, TRBD1, cannot be checked with no DNA. There are 15 residues in the CDR3. CDR1 is MNHEY, CDR2 SVGAGI, per germline. CDR3 sequence: CASSYSRQNNSPLHF.